Shown below are 26 T cell receptor beta chains from a single sample sequenced in a study of blood T cell repertoires in COVID-19. Only in-frame clones appear in the TCRdb table, and some are missing; sequencing was by immunoSEQ multiplex PCR. The sample consists of around 6,400 clones, about 79% of them appearing once. Sequencing was carried out using peripheral blood. The receptors here all came from a human donor with active COVID-19. The donor label of this sample is uncertain.

The chain employs TRBV6-6 and TRBJ1-1, with D possibly matching TRBD1 (5 bases). This CDR3 contains 15 residues. Trimming shortened V by 6 bases and J by 3 bases, and 17 bases separated the two germline ends. Germline V lookup: CDR1 MNHNY, CDR2 SVGAGI (reference sequence). In nucleotides, the CDR3 is TGTGCCAGCAGGGACAACCGACGGATACACACTGAAGCTTTCTTT. Protein product: CASRDNRRIHTEAFF.

This clone appeared once. The gene calls are TRBV18 and TRBJ2-2; TRBD2 aligns across 7 bases. CDR1 is KGHSH, CDR2 LQKENI, per germline. V lost 5 bases and J lost 6; bases outside the gene matches: 6. The CDR3 spans 14 residues. CDR3 in DNA: TGTGCCAGCTCAGGGCGCGGGAGTGCCGGGGAGCTGTTTTTT. It is translated as CASSGRGSAGELFF.

DNA for the CDR3: TGTGCCAGCAGTTTTCAGGGCCCTAATGAAAAACTGTTTTTT. Its protein product is CASSFQGPNEKLFF. The chain joins TRBV27 to TRBJ1-4; D might be TRBD1 (5 bases). Trimming cost V 3 bases and J 3 bases, with 8 bases left between them. The germline CDR1 and CDR2 sequences are MNHEY and SMNVEV (reference sequence). The length of the CDR3 is 14 residues.

The chain couples TRBV11-2 to TRBJ1-1; TRBD1 might be the D (5 bases). Per germline, CDR1 SGHAT and CDR2 FQNNGV. Trimming shortened V by 5 bases and J by 1 base, and 8 bases separated the two germline ends. This CDR3 has 13 residues. CDR3 sequence (DNA): TGTGCCAGCAGCCCGGACACGAACACTGAAGCTTTCTTT. This sequence encodes CASSPDTNTEAFF. Looking up the rest from reference TRBV11-2 and TRBJ1-1 gives the full variable domain: EAGVAQSPRYKIIEKRQSVAFWCNPISGHATLYWYQQILGQGPKLLIQFQNNGVVDDSQLPKDRFSAERLKGVDSTLKIQPAKLEDSAVYLCASSPDTNTEAFFGQGTRLTVV.

The chain employs TRBV9 and TRBJ2-5, with D tentatively TRBD2 (6 bases). The CDR3 is made up of 13 amino acids. V shed 2 bases and J shed 2 bases, with 7 bases lying between them. The germline gives CDR1 SGDLS, CDR2 YYNGEE. CDR3 sequence reads: CASSVSGQETQYF. Written as DNA, the CDR3 is TGTGCCAGCAGCGTTAGCGGACAAGAGACCCAGTACTTC.

The chain recombines TRBV24-1 with TRBJ1-2; D gene uncertain. Per germline, CDR1 KGHDR and CDR2 SFDVKD. This CDR3 spans 13 amino acids. V was trimmed by 2 bases and J by 7 bases, leaving 10 bases between them. The CDR3 DNA sequence: TGTGCCACCAGTGATTCGCGGGGTGGTGGCTACACCTTC. This translates into CATSDSRGGGYTF.

CDR3 DNA: TGTGCCAGCAGCTCCCCTCGCGGGGGGGCGGAGATGAGTGAGCAGTTCTTC. Translated, it gives CASSSPRGGAEMSEQFF. This chain connects TRBV7-8 to TRBJ2-1; 9 bases line up with TRBD2. CDR1 SGHVS and CDR2 FQNEAQ come from the germline V gene. J gave up 9 bases and V 4 bases, and 16 bases lay outside the gene matches. There are 17 residues in the CDR3. Filled out from reference TRBV7-8 and TRBJ2-1, the complete variable domain reads GAGVSQSPRYKVAKRGQDVALRCDPISGHVSLFWYQQALGQGPEFLTYFQNEAQLDKSGLPSDRFFAERPEGSVSTLKIQRTQQEDSAVYLCASSSPRGGAEMSEQFFGPGTRLTVL.

The chain carries TRBV4-3 and TRBJ2-5; 7 nucleotides match TRBD1. Germline V gene sequence: CDR1 LGHNA, CDR2 YSLEER. This CDR3 region has 14 residues. The V gene end was trimmed by 3 bases and the J gene end by 5 bases; junction bases not matched to a gene: 6. The CDR3 reads CASSQLGGAETQYF. CDR3 in DNA: TGCGCCAGCAGCCAGCTAGGGGGCGCGGAGACCCAGTACTTC.

The CDR3 sequence: CASSPLGGANYGYTF. In nucleotides, the CDR3 is TGTGCCAGCAGTCCCCTGGGGGGAGCTAACTATGGCTACACCTTC. This chain joins TRBV6-5 and TRBJ1-2; a weak D match, TRBD1 (5 bases). Germline lookup yields CDR1 MNHEY and CDR2 SVGAGI. V dropped 5 bases and J dropped 0 bases, with 13 bases sitting between them. The CDR3 runs 15 residues.

CDR3 amino acids: CASSPMVGGAGAKNIQYF. CDR3 DNA: TGTGCCAGCAGTCCAATGGTTGGGGGAGCGGGTGCCAAAAACATTCAGTACTTC. V gene TRBV7-9 combines with J gene TRBJ2-4, with D maybe TRBD2 (6 bases). Germline values: CDR1 SEHNR, CDR2 FQNEAQ (reference sequence). V was clipped by 6 bases and J by 1 base, with 22 bases between them. The CDR3 contains 18 residues.

J is TRBJ2-1 and V is TRBV28; TRBD2 matches at 10 bases. Germline assignment: CDR1 MDHEN and CDR2 SYDVKM. V was pared by 5 bases and J by 0 bases, with 7 bases of the junction left unmatched. The CDR3 extends over 17 amino acids. The CDR3 nucleotides read TGTGCCAGCAGTAAAGGACTAGCGGCCCTCTCCTACAATGAGCAGTTCTTC. Its translation is CASSKGLAALSYNEQFF.

This chain uses TRBV5-1 with TRBJ2-3; 9 positions match TRBD2. The CDR3 is 18 amino acids. Germline V gene lookup returns CDR1 SGHRS and CDR2 YFSETQ. J was trimmed by 2 bases and V by 3 bases; bases with no gene match: 13. DNA for the CDR3: TGCGCCAGCAGCTCCCCCATTTTGCGCGGGGGGGCCACAGATACGCAGTATTTT. Translated: CASSSPILRGGATDTQYF.

This chain connects TRBV23-1 to TRBJ1-5; tentatively, D is TRBD1 (6 bases). TRBV23-1 is an open reading frame, and its role is uncertain. The CDR3 has 17 amino acids. Between the trimmed V and J ends, which lost 2 bases and 0 bases, there was a span of 14 bases. This CDR3 reads CASSQTRGQNSNQPQHF. The CDR3 DNA reads TGCGCCAGCAGTCAAACCCGAGGACAGAATAGCAATCAGCCCCAGCATTTT.

The chain links TRBV20-1 to TRBJ2-3; 13 positions agree with TRBD2. Germline V lookup: CDR1 DFQATT, CDR2 SNEGSKA (reference sequence). The CDR3 has 19 residues. V was clipped by 3 bases and J by 4 bases; unmatched bases: 16. CDR3 protein: CSASSYAKRTSGSADTQYF. CDR3 DNA sequence: TGCAGTGCTAGTTCTTACGCAAAGCGGACTAGCGGGAGCGCAGATACGCAGTATTTT.

The genes are TRBV5-4 and TRBJ1-1; a weak D match, TRBD1 (5 bases). This CDR3 spans 14 amino acids. V was trimmed by 2 bases and J by 3 bases, leaving 11 bases between them. Germline CDR1 and CDR2: SGHNT and YYREEE (reference sequence). The CDR3 sequence: CASSFPGQDTEAFF. DNA for the CDR3: TGTGCCAGCAGCTTCCCAGGACAAGACACTGAAGCTTTCTTT. The entire variable domain, with the rest obtained from reference TRBV5-4 and TRBJ1-1, is as follows: ETGVTQSPTHLIKTRGQQVTLRCSSQSGHNTVSWYQQALGQGPQFIFQYYREEENGRGNFPPRFSGLQFPNYSSELNVNALELDDSALYLCASSFPGQDTEAFFGQGTRLTVV.

This sequence joins TRBV5-6 and TRBJ1-5; D gene uncertain. CDR3 length equals 15 residues. Trimming stripped 1 base from V and 4 bases from J, with 12 bases between. Germline CDR1 and CDR2: SGHDT and YYEEEE. This CDR3 reads CASSLLKYGNQPQHF. For the CDR3, the DNA is TGTGCCAGCAGCTTGCTCAAATACGGGAATCAGCCCCAGCATTTT.

The rearrangement links TRBV10-3 to TRBJ1-1, with 7 bases matching TRBD1. The CDR3 has 16 residues. Germline lookup yields CDR1 ENHRY and CDR2 SYGVKD. V lost 3 bases and J lost 0; bases outside the gene matches: 7. CDR3 residues: CAISDDRVAMNTEAFF. DNA for the CDR3: TGTGCCATCAGTGACGACAGGGTGGCCATGAACACTGAAGCTTTCTTT.

V is TRBV29-1 and J is TRBJ2-7; 8 bases map to TRBD1. The CDR3 has 15 amino acids. J gave up 3 bases and V 4 bases, and 11 bases lay outside the gene matches. Germline V CDR1 and CDR2: SQVTM, ANQGSEA. CDR3 residues: CSVVGQERGFYEQYF. The CDR3 DNA reads as TGCAGCGTTGTGGGACAGGAAAGGGGGTTCTACGAGCAGTACTTC.

This clone was seen just once. The chain recombines TRBV19 with TRBJ2-2; tentatively, D is TRBD2 (5 bases). The V gene's germline CDR1 is LNHDA and CDR2 SQIVND (reference sequence). CDR3 length equals 19 residues. V gave up 1 base and J gave up 3 bases, with 21 bases separating them. The CDR3 region has the DNA TGTGCCAGTAGTATAGCCCTGGGAGATCGATTAGACTACACCGGGGAGCTGTTTTTT. This gives the protein CASSIALGDRLDYTGELFF.

The rearrangement uses TRBV20-1 and TRBJ2-3; a possible D gene is TRBD2 (5 bases). The germline V and J ends were trimmed by 3 bases and 5 bases, with 18 bases remaining between them. The CDR3 loop spans 15 amino acids. Germline V CDR1 and CDR2: DFQATT, SNEGSKA (reference sequence). The CDR3 region is CSASFPDGKLDTQYF. The CDR3, as DNA: TGCAGTGCTAGTTTTCCCGACGGGAAATTAGATACGCAGTATTTT.

CDR3 region: CASSSLAGGRKYEQYF. As DNA, the CDR3 is TGTGCCAGCAGTTCTCTAGCGGGAGGGCGGAAATACGAGCAGTACTTC. This chain connects TRBV28 to TRBJ2-7, with 12 bases fitting TRBD2. Unmatched junction bases numbered 8, after V lost 4 bases and J lost 4 bases. Germline CDR1 MDHEN, CDR2 SYDVKM. This CDR3 is 16 amino acids long. The full variable domain, completed using reference TRBV28 and TRBJ2-7, is DVKVTQSSRYLVKRTGEKVFLECVQDMDHENMFWYRQDPGLGLRLIYFSYDVKMKEKGDIPEGYSVSREKKERFSLILESASTNQTSMYLCASSSLAGGRKYEQYFGPGTRLTVT.

In its sample, this clone was seen a few times. This rearrangement joins TRBV19 to TRBJ2-3; D call uncertain. V dropped 6 bases and J dropped 1 base, with 17 bases sitting between them. This CDR3 is built from 16 residues. Germline V gene lookup returns CDR1 LNHDA and CDR2 SQIVND (reference sequence). Here the CDR3 reads CASSQGLARGTDTQYF. Here the CDR3 DNA reads TGTGCCAGTAGCCAAGGTTTAGCTCGGGGCACAGATACGCAGTATTTT.

The chain links TRBV5-4 to TRBJ2-5; D is unresolved. Germline CDR1 reads SGHNT; CDR2 reads YYREEE (reference sequence). V was pared by 2 bases and J by 1 base, with 9 bases between. CDR3 length: 14 amino acids. Here the CDR3 reads CASSFPQSQETQYF. The CDR3 coding sequence is TGTGCCAGCAGCTTTCCACAGAGCCAAGAGACCCAGTACTTC.

This clone was picked up a small number of times. J is TRBJ1-5 and V is TRBV7-2; TRBD1 aligns across 12 bases. V was pared by 2 bases and J by 1 base, with 9 bases of the junction left unmatched. Germline-derived CDR1 and CDR2 are SGHTA and FQGNSA. The CDR3 totals 19 residues. The CDR3 DNA reads as TGTGCCAGCAGCTTAAGGGGGGACAGGGGGCACAACAGCAATCAGCCCCAGCATTTT. This translates into CASSLRGDRGHNSNQPQHF. Looking up the rest from reference TRBV7-2 and TRBJ1-5 gives the full variable domain: GAGVSQSPSNKVTEKGKDVELRCDPISGHTALYWYRQSLGQGLEFLIYFQGNSAPDKSGLPSDRFSAERTGGSVSTLTIQRTQQEDSAVYLCASSLRGDRGHNSNQPQHFGDGTRLSIL.

The count of this clone is one. This sequence joins TRBV24-1 and TRBJ2-5; D is possibly TRBD1 (5 bases). The germline V and J ends were trimmed by 0 bases and 2 bases, with 15 bases remaining between them. CDR3 length equals 17 residues. Germline CDR1 reads KGHDR; CDR2 reads SFDVKD. The CDR3 is CATSDLLKGQGQETQYF. The DNA of the CDR3 is TGTGCCACCAGTGATTTGCTCAAAGGACAAGGGCAAGAGACCCAGTACTTC.

The V gene is TRBV2, the J gene TRBJ2-3; 8 bases agree with TRBD1. Germline CDR1 reads SNHLY; CDR2 reads FYNNEI. The CDR3 is 16 residues long. Trimming took 6 bases from V and 1 from J; bases not matched to a gene: 9. CDR3 sequence (DNA): TGTGCCAGCAGGGGTGACAGGGGCAATCGCACAGATACGCAGTATTTT. Its translation is CASRGDRGNRTDTQYF.